The 29 T cell receptor beta chains listed next were all sequenced from one sample in a study of PD-1 blockade in classical Hodgkin lymphoma. Here immunoSEQ multiplex PCR was the method, and the copy in TCRdb shows in-frame clones only, minus some. The sample includes 50,000 to 75,000 clones, more than 75% of them seen just once. Autologous stem cell transplantation was followed by relapse in every patient, and brentuximab vedotin exposure varied. The sample here was peripheral blood mononuclear cells (PBMCs), taken before the second cycle of nivolumab. These receptors all stem from a human donor with classical Hodgkin lymphoma.

This sequence joins TRBV2 and TRBJ2-3; tentative D call: TRBD2 (5 bases). The length of the CDR3 is 14 residues. In germline, CDR1 is SNHLY, CDR2 FYNNEI. Trimming pared 6 bases from V and 6 bases from J, leaving 16 bases between. CDR3 loop: CASRVNLPGDTQYF. The CDR3 region has the DNA TGTGCCAGCAGGGTAAACCTACCGGGGGATACGCAGTATTTT.

The chain recombines TRBV5-1 with TRBJ1-5; D might be TRBD1 (6 bases). Trimming removed 4 bases at V and 4 bases at J, with 12 bases between. Germline assignment: CDR1 SGHRS and CDR2 YFSETQ. The CDR3 contains 14 residues. For the CDR3, the DNA is TGCGCCAGCAGCCAGGAGGGGGGAAATCAGCCCCAGCATTTT. It codes for CASSQEGGNQPQHF.

This clone was picked up one time. V and J are TRBV6-5 and TRBJ2-7; D ambiguous. Germline V lookup: CDR1 MNHEY, CDR2 SVGAGI. V dropped 0 bases and J dropped 0 bases, with 9 bases sitting between them. This CDR3 region has 15 residues. Written as DNA, the CDR3 is TGTGCCAGCAGTTACTCGTTGGGTCCCTCCTACGAGCAGTACTTC. Translation: CASSYSLGPSYEQYF.

The V and J genes are TRBV27 and TRBJ1-2; D call uncertain. CDR3 length: 13 residues. Germline V gene data show CDR1 as MNHEY and CDR2 as SMNVEV (reference sequence). V lost 5 bases, J lost 0 bases, and 7 bases lay in between. CDR3: CASSPRPNYGYTF. The DNA for the CDR3 is TGTGCCAGCAGTCCTCGGCCTAACTATGGCTACACCTTC.

This rearrangement joins TRBV4-1 to TRBJ2-3; no clear D. The CDR3 runs 16 residues. The V end lost 0 bases, the J end lost 0 bases, and 10 bases lay between the germline ends. Germline assignment: CDR1 MGHRA and CDR2 YSYEKL. DNA of the CDR3: TGCGCCAGCAGCCAAGAACATGGCCCTAGCACAGATACGCAGTATTTT. It translates to CASSQEHGPSTDTQYF.

This sequence joins TRBV19 and TRBJ2-3, with 12 bases identical to TRBD2. J was trimmed by 0 bases and V by 3 bases; bases with no gene match: 4. CDR1 is LNHDA and CDR2 is SQIVND in the germline V gene (reference sequence). This CDR3 spans 17 amino acids. This chain's CDR3 is CASSISLAGGSTDTQYF. CDR3 coding DNA: TGTGCCAGTAGTATCAGCCTAGCGGGGGGGAGCACAGATACGCAGTATTTT.

This sequence joins TRBV7-8 and TRBJ1-5; D not resolved. The CDR3 has 14 amino acids. CDR1 and CDR2 from the germline V gene are SGHVS and FQNEAQ. V dropped 7 bases and J dropped 6 bases, with 16 bases sitting between them. CDR3 in amino acids: CASTSDPRGQPQHF. CDR3 sequence (DNA): TGTGCCAGCACCTCGGACCCTCGAGGTCAGCCCCAGCATTTT.

The chain recombines TRBV28 with TRBJ2-3; TRBD1 might be the D (6 bases). Trimming took 6 bases from V and 0 from J, leaving 13 bases between them. The CDR3 length is 15 residues. The germline gives CDR1 MDHEN, CDR2 SYDVKM. The chain's CDR3 is CASRGAGASTDTQYF. DNA for the CDR3: TGTGCCAGCAGGGGTGCAGGGGCTAGCACAGATACGCAGTATTTT. Full variable domain (rest looked up from reference TRBV28 and TRBJ2-3): DVKVTQSSRYLVKRTGEKVFLECVQDMDHENMFWYRQDPGLGLRLIYFSYDVKMKEKGDIPEGYSVSREKKERFSLILESASTNQTSMYLCASRGAGASTDTQYFGPGTRLTVL.

This clone turned up a few times. The chain employs TRBV11-2 and TRBJ2-7, with no clear D. This CDR3 has 12 amino acids. V lost 7 bases to trimming and J lost 6 bases, with 13 bases between them. Germline V gene lookup returns CDR1 SGHAT and CDR2 FQNNGV. The CDR3 bases are TGTGCCAGCACCCGAACCCCTCCCGAGCAGTACTTC. Protein: CASTRTPPEQYF.

This sequence joins TRBV27 and TRBJ1-5; the D is unclear. Germline assignment: CDR1 MNHEY and CDR2 SMNVEV (reference sequence). Trimming shortened V by 1 base and J by 2 bases, and 3 bases separated the two germline ends. The CDR3 runs to 13 residues. CDR3 DNA sequence: TGTGCCAGCAGTTTATGGGGCAATCAGCCCCAGCATTTT. This translates into CASSLWGNQPQHF.

This clone showed up just once. The V call is TRBV6-5, the J call TRBJ2-1, with TRBD2 identical over 9 bases. CDR1 and CDR2 (germline): MNHEY, SVGAGI. J was trimmed by 5 bases and V by 6 bases; bases with no gene match: 5. The CDR3 length is 14 residues. The CDR3 DNA is TGTGCCAGCAGGGCCGCGGGGGGGCACAATGAGCAGTTCTTC. Translation gives CASRAAGGHNEQFF.

CDR3 coding DNA: TGTGCCAGCAGTTACTCAGGGTTAGGCTACACCTTC. It translates to CASSYSGLGYTF. The V and J genes are TRBV6-6 and TRBJ1-2; D call uncertain. CDR3 length equals 12 residues. V was cut by 0 bases and J by 8 bases, with 7 bases left in between. The germline V gene encodes CDR1 MNHNY and CDR2 SVGAGI (reference sequence).

This chain links TRBV6-5 with TRBJ2-5; TRBD1 agrees at 8 bases. The assigned J gene may be wrong: the sequence end matches TRBJ2-7 better. CDR3 length equals 15 residues. From germline, CDR1 is MNHEY and CDR2 SVGAGI. The CDR3 bases are TGTGCCAGCAGTTACGGGACAGGCGAAATCTACGAGCAGTACTTC. Translation gives CASSYGTGEIYEQYF.

The chain combines TRBV6-5 with TRBJ1-2, with 10 positions matching TRBD1. The CDR3 runs 15 residues. V lost 6 bases and J lost 6; bases outside the gene matches: 10. Germline-derived CDR1 and CDR2 are MNHEY and SVGAGI. CDR3: CASSLKTGGSNGYTF. The CDR3 bases are TGTGCCAGCAGCCTGAAGACAGGGGGCTCGAATGGCTACACCTTC.

The V and J genes are TRBV7-9 and TRBJ1-3, with 8 bases lining up with TRBD1. Germline CDR1 and CDR2: SEHNR and FQNEAQ (reference sequence). After removal of 5 bases from V and 7 bases from J, the junction contained 7 bases not matched to a gene. The CDR3 sequence is 14 residues long. This CDR3 reads CASSRDRGFNTIYF. CDR3 coding DNA: TGTGCCAGCAGCCGAGACAGGGGTTTCAACACCATATATTTT.

The chain couples TRBV5-1 to TRBJ2-2, with 7 bases identical to TRBD1. CDR1 is SGHRS and CDR2 is YFSETQ in the germline V gene. Trimming removed 3 bases from V and 3 bases from J; junction bases left unmatched: 5. This CDR3 spans 15 amino acids. For the CDR3, the DNA is TGCGCCAGCAGCTGGGGGACAGCCGACACCGGGGAGCTGTTTTTT. Translated: CASSWGTADTGELFF.

This clone was counted a single time. The rearrangement uses TRBV15 and TRBJ2-2; D remains ambiguous. Trimming stripped 8 bases from V and 4 bases from J, with 11 bases between. This CDR3 is 13 amino acids long. Germline CDR1 and CDR2: LNHNV and YYDKDF (reference sequence). The CDR3 DNA sequence: TGTGCCACCCGACGAGAGTCCACCGGGGAGCTGTTTTTT. Encoded protein: CATRRESTGELFF.

The CDR3 protein is CASRLGGSLGRTQQYF. Written as DNA, the CDR3 is TGTGCCAGCAGATTAGGGGGGTCCCTGGGGAGAACCCAGCAGTACTTC. The J gene is TRBJ2-7, the V gene TRBV28, with D perhaps being TRBD1 or TRBD2 (6 bases each). CDR3 length: 16 amino acids. The V gene lost 6 bases and the J gene lost 8 bases, with 26 bases spanning the gap. Germline CDR1 reads MDHEN; CDR2 reads SYDVKM.

This clone was observed a single time. The CDR3, as DNA: TGTGCCAGCAGTTCCTTAGAGGGTCACACTGAAGCTTTCTTT. This encodes CASSSLEGHTEAFF. The chain links TRBV6-5 to TRBJ1-1; the D is unclear. With 4 bases removed from V and 3 bases from J, the gap between germline ends came to 12 bases. This CDR3 region has 14 residues. The V gene's germline CDR1 is MNHEY and CDR2 SVGAGI.

As for this clone: Other DNA sequences in this sample translate to the same CDR3. This rearrangement joins TRBV5-1 to TRBJ2-3; D might be TRBD1 (6 bases). V gave up 4 bases and J gave up 3 bases, with 9 bases separating them. This CDR3 contains 13 residues. CDR1 is SGHRS and CDR2 is YFSETQ in the germline V gene. CDR3 protein: CASSSQGTDTQYF. CDR3 nucleotide sequence: TGCGCCAGCAGCAGCCAGGGGACAGATACGCAGTATTTT.

This clone was counted only a few times. This chain links TRBV7-9 with TRBJ2-5; weak D call: TRBD2 (7 bases). Trimming removed 8 bases at V and 5 bases at J, with 12 bases between. Germline assignment: CDR1 SEHNR and CDR2 FQNEAQ (reference sequence). The CDR3 has 12 residues. CDR3 sequence reads: CASGRGGETQYF. As DNA, the CDR3 is TGTGCCAGCGGTAGGGGGGGCGAGACCCAGTACTTC.

The rearrangement uses TRBV2 and TRBJ1-5; 10 bases line up with TRBD1. Germline V gene data show CDR1 as SNHLY and CDR2 as FYNNEI. This CDR3 has 16 amino acids. V lost 7 bases to trimming and J lost 4 bases; unmatched junction nucleotides: 10. CDR3 residues: CASNRQGADWNQPQHF. The CDR3 bases are TGTGCCAGCAATAGACAGGGGGCGGATTGGAATCAGCCCCAGCATTTT. The whole variable domain, filled in from reference TRBV2 and TRBJ1-5, reads EPEVTQTPSHQVTQMGQEVILRCVPISNHLYFYWYRQILGQKVEFLVSFYNNEISEKSEIFDDQFSVERPDGSNFTLKIRSTKLEDSAMYFCASNRQGADWNQPQHFGDGTRLSIL.

This clone has just a few counts. CDR3 protein: CASSWDGTYEQYF. As DNA, the CDR3 is TGTGCCAGCAGTTGGGACGGAACCTACGAGCAGTACTTC. The chain links TRBV27 to TRBJ2-7; D is possibly TRBD1 or TRBD2 (5 bases each). The V end was cut by 4 bases, the J end by 2 bases, with 9 bases between. CDR3 length: 13 amino acids. CDR1 and CDR2 from the germline V gene are MNHEY and SMNVEV (reference sequence).

The J gene is TRBJ1-5, the V gene TRBV6-5; tentative D call: TRBD1 (6 bases). V was pared by 6 bases and J by 4 bases, with 16 bases between. The V gene's germline CDR1 is MNHEY and CDR2 SVGAGI. The CDR3 loop spans 15 amino acids. CDR3 region: CASSIQGGGNQPQHF. The DNA for the CDR3 is TGTGCCAGCAGCATACAGGGAGGGGGAAATCAGCCCCAGCATTTT.

This chain links TRBV7-9 with TRBJ1-4; possibly TRBD1 for D (6 bases). This CDR3 contains 17 residues. With 4 bases removed from V and 0 bases from J, the gap between germline ends came to 15 bases. Germline assignment: CDR1 SEHNR and CDR2 FQNEAQ (reference sequence). Written as DNA, the CDR3 is TGTGCCAGCAGCTCTTGGGGGCTGGTGGCAACTAATGAAAAACTGTTTTTT. The encoded protein is CASSSWGLVATNEKLFF.

The chain couples TRBV10-2 to TRBJ2-4; the match to TRBD2 covers 14 bases. The CDR3 is 17 amino acids. Germline lookup yields CDR1 WSHSY and CDR2 SAAADI. Trimming took 6 bases from V and 9 from J; bases not matched to a gene: 13. CDR3 DNA: TGCGCCAGCAGGGGGACTAGCGGGGGCCTCAAAGGTGGCATTCAGTACTTC. Protein sequence: CASRGTSGGLKGGIQYF.

With regard to this clone: A junction end diverges from the germline sequence, so it may reflect a read error. The CDR3 bases are TGTAGTAAGCACACTGAAGCTTTCTTT. Its protein is CSKHTEAFF. The V gene is TRBV29-1, the J gene TRBJ1-1; no definite D call. Germline V gene sequence: CDR1 SQVTM, CDR2 ANQGSEA. The CDR3 totals 9 residues.

The gene calls are TRBV28 and TRBJ2-5; TRBD2 aligns across 9 bases. V was pared by 5 bases and J by 5 bases, with 9 bases of the junction left unmatched. The germline gives CDR1 MDHEN, CDR2 SYDVKM. The CDR3 consists of 15 residues. CDR3 loop: CASSAPGTSMETQYF. CDR3 DNA: TGTGCCAGCAGTGCTCCCGGGACTAGCATGGAGACCCAGTACTTC.

This sequence joins TRBV5-8 and TRBJ1-2; D is possibly TRBD1 (6 bases). The germline V and J ends were trimmed by 0 bases and 4 bases, with 25 bases remaining between them. The CDR3 contains 19 residues. CDR1 is SGHTS, CDR2 YDEGEE, per germline. The CDR3 spells CASSLVVDRSGGAAYGYTF. DNA for the CDR3: TGTGCCAGCAGCTTGGTAGTGGACAGAAGTGGAGGGGCTGCCTATGGCTACACCTTC.